A selection of T cell receptor beta chains follows, all from one sample in a study of cytomegalovirus exposure and HLA in healthy donors. Sequencing was performed with immunoSEQ multiplex PCR; in TCRdb, only in-frame clones are kept and a portion is missing. This table holds under 250,000 clones, about 81% found once. The sequencing input was PBMCs. The receptors originated from a woman aged 25-40 years in good health and CMV-seronegative. Each CDR3 is given with its conserved first and last residue. Fields, in order: D gene, J gene, V gene, CDR3 length, clone size, CDR3 DNA, CDR3 protein. The D gene is left open where the match is weak. Clone sizes are given selectively: once, few, many, or a class where the clone is expanded.

>NA|TRBJ1-3|TRBV28|13|NA
TGTGCCAGCGGCAGATACTCTGGAAACACCATATATTTT
CASGRYSGNTIYF
>TRBD1|TRBJ2-2|TRBV10-1|16|NA
TGCGCCAGCAGTTCCGGGACAGGCTTGGGGTTCGGGGAGCTGTTTTTT
CASSSGTGLGFGELFF
>NA|TRBJ2-2|TRBV7-9|14|once
TGTGCCAGCAGCCCCACTAGGAACACCGGGGAGCTGTTTTTT
CASSPTRNTGELFF
>TRBD1|TRBJ1-4|TRBV30|14|few
TGTGCCTGGAGTGTACCCCAGGGGGTCAGAAAACTGTTTTTT
CAWSVPQGVRKLFF
>TRBD1|TRBJ1-2|TRBV7-2|14|NA
TGTGCCAGCAGCAAGACAGGGATGGTCTATGGCTACACCTTC
CASSKTGMVYGYTF
>NA|TRBJ2-7|TRBV7-9|14|NA
TGTGCCAGCAGCTTGGGGGGGCCACTCTACGAGCAGTACTTC
CASSLGGPLYEQYF
>TRBD1|TRBJ2-7|TRBV5-4|15|NA
TGTGCCAGCAGTACGTTGGGGGGACAGGGGTGGGAGCAGTACTTC
CASSTLGGQGWEQYF
>NA|TRBJ2-7|TRBV18|13|NA
TGTGCCAGCTCACCCCAGGGAGGCTACGAGCAGTACTTC
CASSPQGGYEQYF
>NA|TRBJ1-1|TRBV27|14|NA
TGTGCCAGCAGTTTAATACCCACTGCGATTGAAGCTTTCTTT
CASSLIPTAIEAFF
>TRBD1|TRBJ2-5|TRBV5-1|14|NA
TGCGCCAGCACTCAGGGGGTTGTGGAAGAGACCCAGTACTTC
CASTQGVVEETQYF
>TRBD1|TRBJ1-1|TRBV5-4|18|NA
TGTGCCAGCAGTTCTTTATACAGGGGGCGGGGGAGGAGCACTGAAGCTTTCTTT
CASSSLYRGRGRSTEAFF
>TRBD1|TRBJ2-1|TRBV5-6|16|NA
TGTGCCAGCAGTAGGGACAGGGGGCTTGTCTACAATGAGCAGTTCTTC
CASSRDRGLVYNEQFF
>NA|TRBJ2-7|TRBV7-8|13|NA
TGTGCCAGCAGCTTAGCGGAGGCCTACGAGCAGTACTTC
CASSLAEAYEQYF
>NA|TRBJ2-1|TRBV5-6|14|NA
TGTGCCAGCAGCTTGCGAGTGTACAGGGATAAACAGTTCTTC
CASSLRVYRDKQFF
>NA|TRBJ2-1|TRBV6-1|14|NA
TGTGCCAGCACCTCGGGAGTCTCCTACAATGAGCAGTTCTTC
CASTSGVSYNEQFF
>NA|TRBJ1-3|TRBV30|15|NA
TGTGCCTGGAGCCGGACAGACGGCTCTGGAAACACCATATATTTT
CAWSRTDGSGNTIYF
>TRBD2|TRBJ2-5|TRBV18|13|NA
TGTGCCAGCGCACTAGCGGGAGGGGAGACCCAGTACTTC
CASALAGGETQYF
>NA|TRBJ2-7|TRBV6-5|16|NA
TGTGCCAGCAGTTACTCGACGGCGGAACTCTCCTACGAGCAGTACTTC
CASSYSTAELSYEQYF
>TRBD2|TRBJ2-3|TRBV12-5|15|NA
TGTGCTGGTGGCCCCCGGGACTACCACACAGATACGCAGTATTTT
CAGGPRDYHTDTQYF
>NA|TRBJ2-5|TRBV7-9|14|NA
TGTGCCAGCAGCCAAGGAGCTCCGGGGGAGACCCAGTACTTC
CASSQGAPGETQYF
>TRBD2|TRBJ2-1|TRBV2|16|NA
TGTGCCAGCAGCCGGATGGGAGCGGGGGGGCTTGATGAGCAGTTCTTC
CASSRMGAGGLDEQFF
>NA|TRBJ2-7|TRBV11-1|13|NA
TGTGCCAGCAGCTCCACAGGGCCCTACGAGCAGTACTTC
CASSSTGPYEQYF
>TRBD1|TRBJ2-1|TRBV6-5|15|NA
TGTGCCAGCAGAAATCCGGGACAGAACTACAATGAGCAGTTCTTC
CASRNPGQNYNEQFF
>TRBD2|TRBJ2-7|TRBV11-2|15|NA
TGTGCCAGCTCCATGACTAGCGGGAGTTTTTACGAGCAGTACTTC
CASSMTSGSFYEQYF
>TRBD1|TRBJ2-2|TRBV19|14|NA
TGTGCCAGTATTGGTACAGGGGTCAACGGGGAGCTGTTTTTT
CASIGTGVNGELFF
>NA|TRBJ1-2|TRBV7-2|13|NA
TGTGCCAGCAGGGAAACTACTAACTATGGCTACACCTTC
CASRETTNYGYTF
>TRBD1|TRBJ2-7|TRBV19|13|NA
TGTGCCAGTACAGACAGGGGCCTCTACGAGCAGTACTTC
CASTDRGLYEQYF
>TRBD1|TRBJ1-5|TRBV5-1|16|once
TGCGCCAGCAGCTTGGTACCCCAGGGGGTAGGACAGCCCCAGCATTTT
CASSLVPQGVGQPQHF
>TRBD2|TRBJ2-7|TRBV11-2|16|NA
TGTGCCAGCAGAGGACTAGCGGGAGGTTCCACCTACGAGCAGTACTTC
CASRGLAGGSTYEQYF
>TRBD1|TRBJ1-6|TRBV27|14|few
TGTGCCAGCAGTCCGCAGGGGGCCAATTCACCCCTCCACTTT
CASSPQGANSPLHF
>NA|TRBJ2-7|TRBV5-1|13|NA
TGCGCCAGCAGCTCAGATAACTCCTACGAGCAGTACTTC
CASSSDNSYEQYF
>NA|TRBJ1-6|TRBV7-9|13|NA
TGTGCCAGCAGCTTGATGGTCGGTTCACCCCTCCACTTT
CASSLMVGSPLHF
>TRBD1|TRBJ1-6|TRBV5-5|16|NA
TGTGCCAGCGGGGGACAGGGCTGGGGGGATTTTTCACCCCTCCACTTT
CASGGQGWGDFSPLHF
>NA|TRBJ2-1|TRBV18|16|NA
TGTGCCAGCTCCCAACGGACACCCCTTTCCTACAATGAGCAGTTCTTC
CASSQRTPLSYNEQFF
>NA|TRBJ2-5|TRBV9|14|NA
TGTGCCAGCAGCGTAGGTCCCGGGGGAGAGACCCAGTACTTC
CASSVGPGGETQYF
>NA|TRBJ2-7|TRBV15|14|NA
TGTGCCACCAGCAGAGATGCGGCAGGGGACGAGCAGTACTTC
CATSRDAAGDEQYF
>TRBD1|TRBJ1-3|TRBV6-1|15|few
TGTGCCAGCAGTCAGGGGGGAAGTTCGGGAAACACCATATATTTT
CASSQGGSSGNTIYF
>TRBD2|TRBJ2-5|TRBV6-6|16|NA
TGTGCCAGCAGTTACCCCCCGGGACTAGGTTCGGAGACCCAGTACTTC
CASSYPPGLGSETQYF
>NA|TRBJ1-3|TRBV9|16|few
TGTGCCAGCAGCGTAGGTCTAGGGGACTCTGGAAACACCATATATTTT
CASSVGLGDSGNTIYF
>NA|TRBJ1-2|TRBV10-2|11|once
TGCGCCAGCAGTGACAGCTATGGCTACACCTTC
CASSDSYGYTF
>NA|TRBJ1-2|TRBV7-3|14|NA
TGTGCCAGCAGCCCGGGGAGGGGGAACTATGGCTACACCTTC
CASSPGRGNYGYTF
>NA|TRBJ2-7|TRBV5-1|13|NA
TGCGCCAGCAGCTTGGAACAGGGTTACGAGCAGTACTTC
CASSLEQGYEQYF
>TRBD1|TRBJ1-3|TRBV2|15|few
TGTGCCAGCAGTCAATGGACAGGGGGAGCTGACACCATATATTTT
CASSQWTGGADTIYF
>NA|TRBJ2-5|TRBV29-1|12|few
TGCAGCGCCTACAGGGACCAAGAGACCCAGTACTTC
CSAYRDQETQYF
>NA|TRBJ1-1|TRBV6-1|14|NA
TGTGCCAGCTTGGTGGACAGTCGTTACACTGAAGCTTTCTTT
CASLVDSRYTEAFF
>NA|TRBJ1-5|TRBV30|13|NA
TGTGCCTGGAGTGTACAGTCGGAACAGCCCCAGCATTTT
CAWSVQSEQPQHF
>TRBD1|TRBJ1-3|TRBV7-9|18|NA
TGTGCCAGCAGCTTAGTGAGGGGGCAGACCTGGGCTGGAAACACCATATATTTT
CASSLVRGQTWAGNTIYF
>TRBD1|TRBJ1-1|TRBV11-2|16|NA
TGTGCCAGCAGAATTCAGGGGGCCGGGGGGAACACTGAAGCTTTCTTT
CASRIQGAGGNTEAFF
>TRBD2|TRBJ2-3|TRBV30|16|NA
TGTGCCTGGAGTACCGGGACTAGCGGGGCCCTGGATACGCAGTATTTT
CAWSTGTSGALDTQYF
>TRBD1|TRBJ1-1|TRBV27|16|NA
TGTGCCAGCATCCCGGGACAGGGTTATCCGAACACTGAAGCTTTCTTT
CASIPGQGYPNTEAFF
>TRBD1|TRBJ2-7|TRBV20-1|11|few
TGCAGTGGGGGACAGGGTCGGGAGCAGTACTTC
CSGGQGREQYF
>TRBD1|TRBJ1-2|TRBV13|16|NA
TGTGCCAGCAGCAGCAAACAGGGGAGGATGGGCTATGGCTACACCTTC
CASSSKQGRMGYGYTF
>TRBD1|TRBJ1-1|TRBV29-1|11|NA
TGCAGCGTCCGACAGGGGAGATGGGCTTTCTTT
CSVRQGRWAFF
>NA|TRBJ2-7|TRBV7-2|14|NA
TGTGCCAGCAGCTTACAAGTGACGGGCTACGAGCAGTACTTC
CASSLQVTGYEQYF
>NA|TRBJ1-5|TRBV27|14|NA
TGTGCCAGCAGTTTACGACAGAGCAATCAGCCCCAGCATTTT
CASSLRQSNQPQHF
>NA|TRBJ1-2|TRBV2|15|NA
TGTGCCAGCAGTGAACTAGGCAGAGGCAACTATGGCTACACCTTC
CASSELGRGNYGYTF
>TRBD1|TRBJ2-7|TRBV2|16|NA
TGTGCCAGCAGTTCCGTCCCCGGGACAGGGGCGGACGAGCAGTACTTC
CASSSVPGTGADEQYF
>NA|TRBJ1-1|TRBV27|15|NA
TGTGCCAGCAGTTATGGGTGGGGAGGTGGCACTGAAGCTTTCTTT
CASSYGWGGGTEAFF